Presented here are 24 T cell receptor beta chains from one specimen sequenced in a study of blood T cell repertoires in COVID-19. The protocol was immunoSEQ multiplex PCR, while the TCRdb copy is restricted to in-frame clones and leaves out a portion. Of 40,000 to 50,000 clones in the sample, 85% to 90% were seen once. What was sequenced was peripheral blood. The receptors derive from a man between 50 and 59 years old with active COVID-19.

CDR3 nucleotide sequence: TGTGCCAGCAGTCCTTCAGCGGCCGGGGAGCTGTTTTTT. It translates to CASSPSAAGELFF. The genes are TRBV6-5 and TRBJ2-2; D might be TRBD2 (5 bases). The CDR3 consists of 13 residues. Germline V gene sequence: CDR1 MNHEY, CDR2 SVGAGI. Trimming pared 5 bases from V and 6 bases from J, leaving 10 bases between.

The chain couples TRBV21-1 to TRBJ1-1; the listed D gene, TRBD1, was not tested against the DNA. TRBV21-1 is a listed pseudogene. The CDR3 extends over 16 amino acids. For the CDR3, the DNA is TGTGCCAGCAGCAAAGGGGCAGGGCCTATGAACACTGAAGCTTTCTTT. It yields the protein CASSKGAGPMNTEAFF.

A few counts support this clone. J is TRBJ2-7 and V is TRBV10-3, with 7 bases fitting TRBD2. The CDR3 spans 15 residues. V was pared by 0 bases and J by 5 bases, with 7 bases of the junction left unmatched. Germline V lookup: CDR1 ENHRY, CDR2 SYGVKD. This chain's CDR3 is CAISESGRATHEQYF. CDR3 DNA sequence: TGTGCCATCAGTGAGTCAGGGAGGGCAACCCACGAGCAGTACTTC.

This clone was detected once. V is TRBV9 and J is TRBJ2-3, with D possibly matching TRBD2 (5 bases). V lost 3 bases to trimming and J lost 3 bases, with 14 bases between them. CDR1 and CDR2 (germline): SGDLS, YYNGEE. This CDR3 spans 15 amino acids. DNA of the CDR3: TGTGCCAGCAGCGCCTGGGGAGCTGGGACAGATACGCAGTATTTT. It translates to CASSAWGAGTDTQYF.

V is TRBV7-8 and J is TRBJ2-7; no firm D call. This CDR3 is 15 amino acids long. Germline lookup yields CDR1 SGHVS and CDR2 FQNEAQ. Trimming removed 0 bases at V and 4 bases at J, with 13 bases between. CDR3 loop: CASSLAAQFPYEQYF. In nucleotides, the CDR3 is TGTGCCAGCAGCTTAGCCGCACAGTTTCCTTACGAGCAGTACTTC.

J is TRBJ1-2 and V is TRBV6-5, with TRBD1 matching 8 bases. The V segment lost 5 bases and the J segment 8 bases; nucleotides outside the gene matches: 13. Germline V gene data show CDR1 as MNHEY and CDR2 as SVGAGI. The CDR3 length is 15 residues. The CDR3 DNA reads TGTGCCAGCAGTCCACCGGGACAGGCTCGGATGGGCTACACCTTC. It is translated as CASSPPGQARMGYTF.

The chain employs TRBV6-2 or TRBV6-3 and TRBJ2-5, with D maybe TRBD2 (5 bases). The CDR3 has 18 amino acids. The ends were cut back, 2 bases at V and 1 base at J, with 20 bases in the middle. CDR1 and CDR2 (germline): MNHEY, SVGEGT. The CDR3 region is CASSYRGRHGSFQETQYF. The DNA for the CDR3 is TGTGCCAGCAGTTACCGGGGTAGGCACGGAAGTTTCCAAGAGACCCAGTACTTC.

The V gene is TRBV7-9, the J gene TRBJ2-7, with TRBD1 matching 10 bases. The CDR3 loop spans 16 amino acids. Germline trimming cut 0 bases from V and 5 bases from J; bases unmatched to any gene: 7. Germline V gene lookup returns CDR1 SEHNR and CDR2 FQNEAQ (reference sequence). CDR3 protein: CASSLARGTGDHEQYF. CDR3 DNA: TGTGCCAGCAGCTTAGCGCGGGGGACAGGGGACCACGAGCAGTACTTC. Filled out from reference TRBV7-9 and TRBJ2-7, the complete variable domain reads DTGVSQNPRHKITKRGQNVTFRCDPISEHNRLYWYRQTLGQGPEFLTYFQNEAQLEKSRLLSDRFSAERPKGSFSTLEIQRTEQGDSAMYLCASSLARGTGDHEQYFGPGTRLTVT.

The chain employs TRBV2 and TRBJ1-5; TRBD1 agrees at 8 bases. Germline V CDR1 and CDR2: SNHLY, FYNNEI. CDR3 length: 14 amino acids. Trimming removed 7 bases from V and 7 bases from J; junction bases left unmatched: 9. DNA for the CDR3: TGTGCCAGCAATGGTGACAGGGGTGGGCAGCCCCAGCATTTT. This gives the protein CASNGDRGGQPQHF.

This clone was seen just once. V is TRBV2 and J is TRBJ2-7; TRBD1 matches 12 bases. Looked up from germline, CDR1 is SNHLY and CDR2 is FYNNEI. The CDR3 consists of 14 residues. V was clipped by 7 bases and J by 6 bases; unmatched bases: 7. CDR3 amino acids: CASTEGTGGGEQYF. In nucleotides, the CDR3 is TGTGCCAGCACCGAGGGGACAGGGGGCGGCGAGCAGTACTTC.

The V and J genes are TRBV7-3 and TRBJ2-1; D is uncertain. V lost 5 bases to trimming and J lost 0 bases, with 11 bases between them. The CDR3 loop spans 15 amino acids. In germline, CDR1 is SGHTA, CDR2 FQGTGA. CDR3 DNA sequence: TGTGCCAGCAGCCCCGACCACAGCTCCTACAATGAGCAGTTCTTC. Its translation is CASSPDHSSYNEQFF.

By its share, this clone is medium-sized (0.01 to 0.1%). The V and J genes are TRBV4-3 and TRBJ1-3, with 7 bases fitting TRBD1. V trimming: 0 bases; J trimming: 5 bases; junction bases outside the gene matches: 4. The germline gives CDR1 LGHNA, CDR2 YSLEER. The CDR3 runs to 15 residues. CDR3 sequence (DNA): TGCGCCAGCAGCCAAGATTGGGACAGTAGAAACACCATATATTTT. Its protein is CASSQDWDSRNTIYF.

This rearrangement joins TRBV5-4 to TRBJ2-3; 11 bases align to TRBD2. CDR1 and CDR2 (germline): SGHNT, YYREEE (reference sequence). Trimming at V came to 3 bases and at J to 5 bases, leaving 2 bases not matched to a gene. The CDR3 spans 14 residues. In DNA, the CDR3 is TGTGCCAGCAGCTCTGGACTAGCGGGAGATACGCAGTATTTT. Its translation is CASSSGLAGDTQYF.

In the case of this clone: The same CDR3 arises from other DNA sequences in this sample as well. This chain joins TRBV5-1 and TRBJ2-7; 13 bases agree with TRBD2. Unmatched junction bases numbered 4, after V lost 0 bases and J lost 7 bases. CDR1 and CDR2 from the germline V gene are SGHRS and YFSETQ. The CDR3 spans 15 residues. The CDR3 coding sequence is TGCGCCAGCAGCTTGGGGACTAGCGGGGGAAGGGAGCAGTACTTC. Its protein product is CASSLGTSGGREQYF.

The chain is built from TRBV5-5 and TRBJ2-7, with TRBD1 matching over 8 bases. Trimming removed 0 bases from V and 2 bases from J; junction bases left unmatched: 4. From germline, CDR1 is SGHKS and CDR2 YYEKEE (reference sequence). CDR3 length: 15 amino acids. The CDR3 coding sequence is TGTGCCAGCAGCTTGGGGGACAGGCCGACCTACGAGCAGTACTTC. It encodes CASSLGDRPTYEQYF.

V and J are TRBV19 and TRBJ1-4, with no clear D. Trimming shortened V by 3 bases and J by 17 bases, and 22 bases separated the two germline ends. Germline lookup yields CDR1 LNHDA and CDR2 SQIVND (reference sequence). This CDR3 comprises 14 residues. The CDR3 sequence: CASSISSDRGPGFF. For the CDR3, the DNA is TGTGCCAGTAGTATTTCAAGCGACCGTGGCCCGGGTTTTTTT.

In nucleotides, the CDR3 is TGTGCCACCCGGCGGGTTCCCGGGGAGCTGTTTTTT. Encoded protein: CATRRVPGELFF. This rearrangement joins TRBV15 to TRBJ2-2; TRBD2 is a possible D gene (5 bases). The CDR3 consists of 12 residues. V was clipped by 8 bases and J by 6 bases, with 10 bases between them. Looked up from germline, CDR1 is LNHNV and CDR2 is YYDKDF (reference sequence).

This clone was counted a single time. The rearrangement links TRBV7-8 to TRBJ2-5; a weak D match, TRBD2 (5 bases). Trimming shortened V by 1 base and J by 2 bases, and 11 bases separated the two germline ends. Looked up from germline, CDR1 is SGHVS and CDR2 is FQNEAQ. The CDR3 spans 15 residues. The CDR3 sequence is CASSLGRLEQETQYF. In nucleotides, the CDR3 is TGTGCCAGCAGCTTAGGGAGGCTAGAACAAGAGACCCAGTACTTC.

V gene TRBV10-3 combines with J gene TRBJ2-5; the D gene is possibly TRBD2 (6 bases). Trimming removed 0 bases at V and 1 base at J, with 12 bases between. The CDR3 consists of 16 residues. Germline lookup yields CDR1 ENHRY and CDR2 SYGVKD. CDR3 sequence (DNA): TGTGCCATCAGTGAGTCGATCGCGGGGTTCCAAGAGACCCAGTACTTC. Encoded protein: CAISESIAGFQETQYF.

The chain has TRBV4-2 and TRBJ1-1; D gene uncertain. Germline V gives CDR1 LGHNA, CDR2 YNFKEQ. The V and J ends lost 2 bases and 1 base respectively, with 14 bases between them. This CDR3 comprises 16 residues. The CDR3 loop is CASSQNHGGENTEAFF. In nucleotides, the CDR3 is TGTGCCAGCAGCCAAAACCACGGAGGAGAGAACACTGAAGCTTTCTTT.

This rearrangement joins TRBV5-4 to TRBJ1-1; 10 nucleotides line up with TRBD1. J lost 3 bases, V lost 3 bases, and 5 bases had no gene match. Germline CDR1 reads SGHNT; CDR2 reads YYREEE (reference sequence). CDR3 size: 15 residues. As DNA, the CDR3 is TGTGCCAGCAGCTATGACGGGACAGGGGACACTGAAGCTTTCTTT. This gives the protein CASSYDGTGDTEAFF.

The CDR3 DNA is TGTGCCAGCAGCCCAGGGCCATCAGATACGCAGTATTTT. This gives the protein CASSPGPSDTQYF. The genes are TRBV9 and TRBJ2-3; TRBD1 might be the D (5 bases). Germline lookup yields CDR1 SGDLS and CDR2 YYNGEE. This CDR3 has 13 residues. Trimming stripped 4 bases from V and 4 bases from J, with 10 bases between.

This chain links TRBV21-1 with TRBJ2-7; TRBD1 reflects the table's D call only, with no check against the DNA. TRBV21-1 is tagged as a pseudogene. CDR3 size: 13 residues. This chain's CDR3 is CASPGQETYEQYF. The CDR3 nucleotides read TGTGCCAGCCCAGGACAGGAAACCTACGAGCAGTACTTC.

The V call is TRBV6-2 or TRBV6-3, the J call TRBJ1-2; D is possibly TRBD1 (5 bases). The CDR3 sequence is 12 residues long. Germline CDR1 is MNHEY and CDR2 is SVGEGT. The V and J ends lost 6 bases and 4 bases respectively, with 9 bases between them. CDR3 nucleotide sequence: TGTGCCAGCAGCCAGACAGTCTATGGCTACACCTTC. This translates into CASSQTVYGYTF.